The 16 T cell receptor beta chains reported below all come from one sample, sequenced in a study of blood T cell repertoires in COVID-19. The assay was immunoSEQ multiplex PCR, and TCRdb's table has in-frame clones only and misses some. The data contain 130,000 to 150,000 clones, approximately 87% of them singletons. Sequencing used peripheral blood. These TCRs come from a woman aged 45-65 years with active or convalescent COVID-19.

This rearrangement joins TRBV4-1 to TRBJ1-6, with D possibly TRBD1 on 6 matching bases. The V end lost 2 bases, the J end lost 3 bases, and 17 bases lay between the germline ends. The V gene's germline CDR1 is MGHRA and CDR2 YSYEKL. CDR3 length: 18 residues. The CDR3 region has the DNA TGCGCCAGCAGCCAACCCCGGAGGGGAGGGGGCTATAATTCACCCCTCCACTTT. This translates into CASSQPRRGGGYNSPLHF.

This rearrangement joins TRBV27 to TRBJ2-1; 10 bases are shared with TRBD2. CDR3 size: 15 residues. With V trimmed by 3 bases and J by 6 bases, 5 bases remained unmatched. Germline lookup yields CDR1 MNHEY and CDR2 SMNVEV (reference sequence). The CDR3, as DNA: TGTGCCAGCAGTTTCCAAAAGCGGGAGGGCAATGAGCAGTTCTTC. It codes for CASSFQKREGNEQFF.

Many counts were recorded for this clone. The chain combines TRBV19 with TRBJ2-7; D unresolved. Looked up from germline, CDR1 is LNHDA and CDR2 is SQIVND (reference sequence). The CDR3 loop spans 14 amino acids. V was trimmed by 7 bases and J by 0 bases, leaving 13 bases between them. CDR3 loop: CASKPTVSSYEQYF. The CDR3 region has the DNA TGTGCCAGTAAACCCACAGTGAGCTCCTACGAGCAGTACTTC.

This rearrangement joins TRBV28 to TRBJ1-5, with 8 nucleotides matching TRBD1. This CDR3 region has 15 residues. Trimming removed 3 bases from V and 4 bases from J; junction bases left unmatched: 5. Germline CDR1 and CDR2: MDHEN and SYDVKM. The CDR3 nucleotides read TGTGCCAGCAGTTTCCCAGGACAGGGAAATCAGCCCCAGCATTTT. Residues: CASSFPGQGNQPQHF.

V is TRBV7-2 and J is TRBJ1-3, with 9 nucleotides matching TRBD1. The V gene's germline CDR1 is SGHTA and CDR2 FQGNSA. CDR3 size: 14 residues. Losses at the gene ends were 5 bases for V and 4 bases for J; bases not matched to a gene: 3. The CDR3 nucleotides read TGTGCCAGCAGCATGACAGGGGGGGGAAACACCATATATTTT. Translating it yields CASSMTGGGNTIYF.

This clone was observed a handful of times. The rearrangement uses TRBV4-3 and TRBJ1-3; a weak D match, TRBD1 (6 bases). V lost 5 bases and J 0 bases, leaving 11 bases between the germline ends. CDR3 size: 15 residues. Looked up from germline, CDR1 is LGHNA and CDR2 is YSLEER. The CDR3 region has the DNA TGCGCCAGCAGCTCCGACAGGCACTCTGGAAACACCATATATTTT. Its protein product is CASSSDRHSGNTIYF.

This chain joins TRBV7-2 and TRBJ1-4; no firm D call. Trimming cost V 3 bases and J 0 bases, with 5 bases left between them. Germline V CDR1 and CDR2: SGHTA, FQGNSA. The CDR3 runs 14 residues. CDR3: CASSFTATNEKLFF. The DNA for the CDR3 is TGTGCCAGCAGCTTTACAGCAACTAATGAAAAACTGTTTTTT. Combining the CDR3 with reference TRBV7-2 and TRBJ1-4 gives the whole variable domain GAGVSQSPSNKVTEKGKDVELRCDPISGHTALYWYRQSLGQGLEFLIYFQGNSAPDKSGLPSDRFSAERTGGSVSTLTIQRTQQEDSAVYLCASSFTATNEKLFFGSGTQLSVL.

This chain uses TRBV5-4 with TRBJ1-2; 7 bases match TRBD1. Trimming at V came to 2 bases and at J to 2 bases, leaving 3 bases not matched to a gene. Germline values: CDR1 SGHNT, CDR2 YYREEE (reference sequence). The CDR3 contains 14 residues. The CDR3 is CASSLVQGNYGYTF. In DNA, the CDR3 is TGTGCCAGCAGCTTAGTACAGGGGAACTATGGCTACACCTTC.

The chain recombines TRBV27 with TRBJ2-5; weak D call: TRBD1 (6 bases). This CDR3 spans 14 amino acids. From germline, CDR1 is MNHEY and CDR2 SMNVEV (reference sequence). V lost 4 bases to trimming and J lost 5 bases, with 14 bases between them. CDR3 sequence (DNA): TGTGCCAGCAGTTGGTACAGGGACGCGGAGACCCAGTACTTC. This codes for CASSWYRDAETQYF.

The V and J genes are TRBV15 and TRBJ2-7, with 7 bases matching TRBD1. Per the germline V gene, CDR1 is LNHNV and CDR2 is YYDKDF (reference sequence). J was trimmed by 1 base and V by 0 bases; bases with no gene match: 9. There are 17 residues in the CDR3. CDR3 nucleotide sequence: TGTGCCACCAGCAGAGATTTTCCGGGACAGTCTTCCTACGAGCAGTACTTC. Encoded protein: CATSRDFPGQSSYEQYF.

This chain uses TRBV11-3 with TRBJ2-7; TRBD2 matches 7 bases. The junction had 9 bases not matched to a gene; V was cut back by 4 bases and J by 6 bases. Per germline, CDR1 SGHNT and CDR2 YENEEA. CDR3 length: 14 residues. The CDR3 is CASSSVGEGSEQYF. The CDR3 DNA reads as TGTGCCAGCAGCTCCGTCGGGGAGGGTTCCGAGCAGTACTTC.

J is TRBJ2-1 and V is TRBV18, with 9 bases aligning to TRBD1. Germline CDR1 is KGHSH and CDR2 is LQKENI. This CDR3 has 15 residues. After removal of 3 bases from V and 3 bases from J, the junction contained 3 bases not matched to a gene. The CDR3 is CASSPRTGVYNEQFF. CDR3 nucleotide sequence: TGTGCCAGCTCACCTCGGACAGGGGTCTACAATGAGCAGTTCTTC.

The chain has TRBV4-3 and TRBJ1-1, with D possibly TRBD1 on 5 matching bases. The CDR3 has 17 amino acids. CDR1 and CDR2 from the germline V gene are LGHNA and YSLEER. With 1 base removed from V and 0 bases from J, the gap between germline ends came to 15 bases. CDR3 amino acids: CASSQVNTGSMNTEAFF. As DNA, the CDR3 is TGCGCCAGCAGCCAAGTAAATACAGGATCCATGAACACTGAAGCTTTCTTT.

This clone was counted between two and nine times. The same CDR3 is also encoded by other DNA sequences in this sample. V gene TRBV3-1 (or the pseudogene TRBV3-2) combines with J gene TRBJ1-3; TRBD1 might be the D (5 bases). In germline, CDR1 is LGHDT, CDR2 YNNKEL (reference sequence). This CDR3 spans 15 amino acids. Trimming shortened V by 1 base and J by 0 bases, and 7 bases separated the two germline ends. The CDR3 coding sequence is TGTGCCAGCAGCCAAGGAACAGGCTCTGGAAACACCATATATTTT. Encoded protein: CASSQGTGSGNTIYF.

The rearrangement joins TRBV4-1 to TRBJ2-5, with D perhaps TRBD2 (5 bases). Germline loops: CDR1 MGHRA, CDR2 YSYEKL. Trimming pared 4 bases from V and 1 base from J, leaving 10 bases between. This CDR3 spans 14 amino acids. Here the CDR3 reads CASSPGRGQETQYF. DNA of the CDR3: TGCGCCAGCAGCCCCGGACGGGGCCAAGAGACCCAGTACTTC.

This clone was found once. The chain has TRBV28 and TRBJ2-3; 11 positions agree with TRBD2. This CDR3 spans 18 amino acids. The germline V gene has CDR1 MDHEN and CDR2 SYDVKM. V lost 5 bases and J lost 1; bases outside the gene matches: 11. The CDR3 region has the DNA TGTGCCAGCAGTCTGCTTAAACGACTAGCGGGACGCACAGATACGCAGTATTTT. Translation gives CASSLLKRLAGRTDTQYF.